This T cell receptor beta chain stems from a study of cytomegalovirus exposure and HLA in healthy donors (dated by TCRdb to 2015 to 2018). In the study overall: An earlier analysis of several hundred of the donors reported about 290 Gb of sequence data and around 120 million unique TCR beta sequences from roughly 200 million T cells. About 280 gigabases of sequencing data and around 88 million unique TCR sequences made up an early release that covered approximately 650 HLA-typed donors. Of the 350 to 450 genotyped donors, over 80% were placed in the genetic ancestry cluster associated with self-reported Caucasian donors. The study aimed to test whether cataloging public T cell receptors could reveal signatures of past pathogen exposure. The T cell repertoires of several hundred subjects were profiled by immunosequencing and related to cytomegalovirus serostatus. Besides the first cohort of roughly 660 subjects, a separate validation cohort made up of 90 to 150 different subjects was used. To predict cytomegalovirus infection status, the study combined high-throughput TCR immunosequencing, statistical association of individual TCRs with disease status, and machine learning. A later analysis re-examined previously published TCR beta repertoires from just over 650 donors and added high-resolution HLA genotyping to investigate patterns of TCR occurrence. Rather than drawing on any new phenotypic data, the later analysis identified candidate immune exposures from TCR beta sequences and the way those sequences occurred across donors. An earlier analysis of roughly 580 of the donors used high-throughput TCR beta sequencing to judge whether each TCR beta V gene segment behaved as functional or pseudogenic. Donor age, sex, ethnicity and CMV serostatus were compiled together with the repertoire data. Genome-wide SNP genotypes for about 60% of the roughly 700 donors were used in a later genetic analysis, which treated that subset as a discovery cohort. Every repertoire in the discovery cohort had been generated on one and the same sequencing platform. HLA typing covered class I and class II loci at four-digit resolution. The number of donors typed differed by locus, with 629-630 for A, B, C, DRB1 and DQB1, 522 for DQA1, about 610 for DPA1, and about 450 for DPB1. Four to six DR-DQ haplotypes were handled as single units for association and clustering because linkage in the cohort was strong. Across about 380 genotyped donors of the cohort, an average of roughly 250,000 unique TCR beta nucleotide sequences per donor were sequenced, and roughly 17% of those sequences were non-productive. Overall study outcomes, separate from this receptor: Linkage disequilibrium might explain the correlated functional status among segregating V segments, but an unknown experimental factor could not be excluded. In a later analysis, HLA-associated TCR beta chains showed more clonal expansion and lower generation probabilities than non-associated chains that were equally common. Specific HLA alleles were associated with 16,951 TCR beta sequences at a false discovery rate of 0.05 in a later analysis. In an earlier analysis of several hundred of the donors, most TCR beta V segments were observed in productive rearrangements about 87% or about 30% of the time, broadly matching IMGT annotations. Because HLA typing was unavailable for some donors at each locus, only the typed subset was used in association tests. According to a later analysis, parvovirus B19, influenza, CMV and Epstein-Barr virus appeared linked to several top co-occurrence clusters. When HLA alleles, especially DR and DQ, strongly co-occurred, attributing TCR associations to individual alleles was difficult. Presence/absence analyses assumed roughly uniform sequencing depth across donors, an assumption that may not hold. Three of the identified cytomegalovirus-associated TCR beta chains were confirmed in vitro to be specific for cytomegalovirus antigens. The study listed 164 TCR beta chains as associated with cytomegalovirus. The authors suggested that the approach could potentially be extended to other disease states and immunological phenotypes. Compared with the roughly 700-donor mean, donors in an Asian-associated ancestry cluster had fewer N-insertions in productive TCRs, according to a later genetic analysis. In a later genetic analysis, a missense DCLRE1C variant was associated with V-gene and J-gene trimming of TCR beta chains, and the association was replicated in an independent cohort. Only TCR beta chains were sequenced in this cohort, and the absence of alpha or paired-chain data limited detectable features. A cluster of highly shared sequence variants was judged likely to represent a technical artifact of the sequencing pipeline. Some IMGT-functional V segments, including TRBV6-2 and TRBV6-3, could not be distinguished by the 87-base-pair reads and were therefore excluded. A further reported finding was that TCR beta sequences accurately predicted the HLA-A and HLA-B alleles for most subjects in the first cohort. Because counts were too low, approximately 18 rarely observed V segments, including chromosome 9 orphons, were excluded from the earlier analysis of 587 of the donors. In both the original and validation cohorts, the classifier was reported to diagnose cytomegalovirus status with high specificity and sensitivity. Most TCR sequences were observed very rarely across donors, whereas some public TCRs were present in many individuals. A later analysis found that TCR association rates varied across HLA loci, with DRB1 alleles showing the most associated TCRs and HLA-C alleles the fewest. In a later analysis, most CMV-associated TCR beta chains were found to appear HLA-restricted, with HLA associations seemingly driven largely by CMV exposure. Immune exposure information for the cohort was limited to CMV serostatus.

Note on this clone: Its antigen target is currently unknown.

V gives up 0 bases and J gives up 10 bases, and the segment between their germline ends measures 13 bases. The germline V gene encodes CDR1 GTSNPN and CDR2 SVGIG (reference sequence). Including cysteine and phenylalanine, the CDR3 has 13 amino acids. Only the CDR3 DNA is retained, 39 bases long and in frame from the first base. The library was obtained by the immunoSEQ multiplex PCR assay. A mixture of 60 forward primers for TCR Vbeta segments and 13 reverse primers for TCR Jbeta segments was used in the multiplex PCR. The CDR3 region of rearranged TCR beta genes was amplified from genomic DNA with a multiplex PCR assay. Amplified TCR beta libraries were sequenced as 87-base-pair reads on the Illumina HiSeq System. On the study's bioinformatics: A later analysis tallied 70 million to 100 million unique TCR beta chains across the 666 repertoires, and some 12 million of those chains were shared by two or more donors. A nearest-neighbor algorithm error-corrected the raw reads and collapsed the reads into unique sequences, merging closely related sequences to remove PCR and sequencing errors. V, D and J gene segments were assigned by aligning CDR3 sequences to IMGT reference sequences. For a sequence to be retained, at least a six-nucleotide match to both a V gene segment and a J gene segment was required. Rearrangements were called productive when the CDR3 lacked stop codons and stayed in frame with V and J; all others were non-productive. CDR3 was defined by IMGT convention, running from the second conserved V-encoded cysteine to the conserved J-encoded phenylalanine. In an earlier analysis of more than 550 of the donors, sequences lacking an unambiguous match to a single V gene segment were excluded. An earlier analysis of approximately 590 of the donors classified V segments as functional when productive rearrangements were above 56.7% and as segregating when the standard deviation between donors was above 5%. To diagnose cytomegalovirus status from the catalog of TCR beta chain sequences, a statistical classification framework was built. In a later analysis, TCR nucleotide sequences were compared against IMGT/GENE-DB human TR gene sequences so that V and J genes could be assigned. The TCRdist pipeline was used in a later analysis to assign CDR3 sequences and most-parsimonious VDJ recombination scenarios. In a later analysis, each TCR beta chain was defined by its CDR3 amino acid sequence together with its V-gene family, and reads lacking a unique V-gene family were excluded. A later analysis removed 592 highly shared, low-generation-probability nucleotide sequences to deal with suspected cross-contamination and a sequencing artifact. In a later analysis, a clonal expansion index for each public chain was calculated from normalized within-repertoire ranks of inferred template counts. In a later analysis, generation probabilities were computed with a VDJ recombination model fitted to out-of-frame rearrangements, and the resulting probabilities were checked against IGoR. Hypergeometric tests were used in a later analysis to score TCR-TCR, TCR-HLA and TCR-CMV co-occurrence, with a repertoire-size bias correction applied to the TCR pairs. In a later analysis, false discovery rates were estimated by permuting HLA or CMV assignments 20 times. In a later analysis, co-occurring TCRs were grouped using DBSCAN, with TCRdist sequence similarity added in when clustering inside HLA-allele-positive subsets. For co-occurrence clustering, repertoires with fewer than 30,000 or more than 120,000 public chains were excluded, along with a handful of repertoires with anomalous nucleotide sharing. In TCRdb, the immuneACCESS table is reduced to in-frame sequences with V and J assigned. These tables do not hold every clone; where another copy was compared, an unresolved V gene accounts for under half, and the others remain unexplained. The V and J calls and clone size come from that table; D and trimming were worked out from the DNA. The table kept for this sample lists 140,000 to 150,000 clones. The ten biggest clones cover approximately 1.5% of the sample.

In total, over 600 healthy bone marrow donors made up the cohort. At the time of sampling, every cohort member was nominally healthy, though immune exposures that went unrecorded were likely present. The donor tested CMV seronegative and was one of the 352 seronegative cohort members. A peripheral blood sample was provided by each donor, and peripheral blood mononuclear cells were used for TCR beta sequencing. Genomic DNA was extracted from the blood cell samples with the Qiagen DNeasy Blood Extraction Kit. Material: PBMCs. Here the chain combines TRBV30 and TRBJ2-1, with a tentative D gene TRBD1 over 5 matching bases. The TCR comes from a woman aged 50 to 65 in good health and CMV-seronegative. The CDR3 reads CAWSVLGQGEQFF. The DNA reads TGTGCCTGGAGTGTACTGGGGCAAGGGGAGCAGTTCTTC.